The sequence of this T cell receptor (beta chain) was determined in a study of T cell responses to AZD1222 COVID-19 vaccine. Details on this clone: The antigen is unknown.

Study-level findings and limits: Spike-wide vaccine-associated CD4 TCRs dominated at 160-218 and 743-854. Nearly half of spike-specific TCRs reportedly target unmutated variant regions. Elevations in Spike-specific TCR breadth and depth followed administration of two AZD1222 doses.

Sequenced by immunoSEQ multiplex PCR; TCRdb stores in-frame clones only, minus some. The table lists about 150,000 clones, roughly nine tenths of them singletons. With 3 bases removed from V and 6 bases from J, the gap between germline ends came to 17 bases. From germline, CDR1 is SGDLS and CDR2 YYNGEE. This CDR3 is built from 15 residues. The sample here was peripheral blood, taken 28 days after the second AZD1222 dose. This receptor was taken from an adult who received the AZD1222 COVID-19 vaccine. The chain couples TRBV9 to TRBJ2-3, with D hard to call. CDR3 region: CASSGQSVSVDTQYF. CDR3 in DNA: TGTGCCAGCAGCGGGCAAAGCGTATCTGTCGATACGCAGTATTTT.